The T cell receptor beta chain under discussion was sequenced for a study of cytomegalovirus exposure and HLA in healthy donors. Both 60 Vbeta primers and 13 Jbeta primers went into the PCR. Measured with immunoSEQ multiplex PCR; TCRdb has only the in-frame clones, and not every one. This sample has roughly 80,000 clones, with less than 85% found just once. Germline values: CDR1 MDHEN, CDR2 SYDVKM. V was clipped by 4 bases and J by 5 bases; unmatched bases: 9. There are 16 residues in the CDR3. Sequencing was performed on PBMCs. V and J are TRBV28 and TRBJ1-5, with 9 nucleotides matching TRBD1. The receptor comes from a woman aged 50 to 60 in good health and CMV-seronegative. The CDR3 sequence is CASSYSQGAYYQPQHF. The CDR3 DNA reads as TGTGCCAGCAGTTATTCACAGGGGGCATATTATCAGCCCCAGCATTTT.